These 10 T cell receptor beta chains came from one sample sequenced in a study of cytomegalovirus exposure and HLA in healthy donors. Method: immunoSEQ multiplex PCR; TCRdb's copy keeps in-frame clones and lacks some. The table shows tens of thousands of clones, with approximately 91% occurring only once. The sample taken for sequencing was PBMCs. The origin of the receptors is a man aged 25-45 years in good health and CMV-seronegative.

The chain recombines TRBV6-1 with TRBJ1-1; 8 bases line up with TRBD1. Germline V gene sequence: CDR1 MNHNS, CDR2 SASEGT. The CDR3 contains 14 residues. The ends lost 5 bases at V and 5 bases at J; junction bases unmatched: 7. The CDR3 coding sequence is TGTGCCAGCAGTCTGGACAGGGTGAGGACTGAAGCTTTCTTT. Residues: CASSLDRVRTEAFF.

The table lists this clone with a count of one. The chain combines TRBV7-9 with TRBJ2-7, with 10 bases aligning to TRBD2. J was trimmed by 4 bases and V by 4 bases; bases with no gene match: 4. CDR1 is SEHNR and CDR2 is FQNEAQ in the germline V gene (reference sequence). The CDR3 is 14 residues long. The CDR3 spells CASSSSGRRYEQYF. The CDR3 bases are TGTGCCAGCAGCTCTAGCGGGAGAAGATACGAGCAGTACTTC.

The chain couples TRBV6-1 to TRBJ2-2; TRBD2 agrees at 10 bases. The CDR3 covers 15 residues. The V and J ends lost 6 bases and 3 bases, in that order; junction bases with no gene match: 4. Looked up from germline, CDR1 is MNHNS and CDR2 is SASEGT. The CDR3, as DNA: TGTGCCAGCAGCCCTACTAGCGGGGACACCGGGGAGCTGTTTTTT. As protein: CASSPTSGDTGELFF.

The chain links TRBV14 to TRBJ2-3; possible D gene TRBD2, 5 bases. V lost 3 bases, J lost 5 bases, and 18 bases lay in between. This CDR3 is built from 16 residues. The V gene's germline CDR1 is SGHDN and CDR2 FVKESK. The CDR3 DNA sequence: TGTGCCAGCAGCCAGGACCGGGGTGGCCTGGTAGATACGCAGTATTTT. Residues: CASSQDRGGLVDTQYF.

This clone was picked up one time. The chain has TRBV27 and TRBJ2-1; D may be TRBD1 (6 bases). Germline V gene data show CDR1 as MNHEY and CDR2 as SMNVEV (reference sequence). This CDR3 is built from 18 residues. Between the trimmed V and J ends, which lost 2 bases and 0 bases, there was a span of 17 bases. CDR3 loop: CASSLALTGYPSYNEQFF. CDR3 in DNA: TGTGCCAGCAGTTTAGCCCTAACAGGGTACCCCTCCTACAATGAGCAGTTCTTC.

The count of this clone is one. V gene TRBV7-6 combines with J gene TRBJ2-3; 7 bases match TRBD2. V was clipped by 5 bases and J by 7 bases; unmatched bases: 12. Looked up from germline, CDR1 is SGHVS and CDR2 is FNYEAQ. The CDR3 length is 15 residues. The CDR3 protein is CASSQSTGGFYTQYF. In DNA form, the CDR3 reads TGTGCCAGCAGCCAATCCACCGGGGGGTTCTATACGCAGTATTTT.

The J gene is TRBJ1-2, the V gene TRBV28, with 7 bases lining up with TRBD1. CDR1 and CDR2 from the germline V gene are MDHEN and SYDVKM. The length of the CDR3 is 18 residues. Trimming removed 3 bases from V and 4 bases from J; junction bases left unmatched: 17. The CDR3: CASSFRVRGQTPSYGYTF. The CDR3, as DNA: TGTGCCAGCAGTTTTCGTGTGAGGGGACAGACACCCAGCTATGGCTACACCTTC.

This chain links TRBV6-9 with TRBJ2-3, with 14 bases aligning to TRBD2. The CDR3 loop spans 15 amino acids. V shed 5 bases and J 6 bases; nucleotides not matched to a gene: 4. In germline, CDR1 is MNHGY, CDR2 SVAAGI. Here the CDR3 DNA reads TGTGCCAGCAGTGAGACTAGCGGGGGGGCCGATACGCAGTATTTT. It translates to CASSETSGGADTQYF.

V is TRBV16 and J is TRBJ2-5, with 8 bases matching TRBD1. From germline, CDR1 is KGHSY and CDR2 FQNENV. V dropped 4 bases and J dropped 4; count of bases not matched to a gene: 8. This CDR3 comprises 15 residues. CDR3 sequence reads: CASSPTGVGGETQYF. The CDR3 coding sequence is TGTGCCAGCAGCCCGACAGGGGTCGGGGGAGAGACCCAGTACTTC.

The V call is TRBV2, the J call TRBJ1-4, with 7 nucleotides matching TRBD1. Unmatched junction bases numbered 6, after V lost 3 bases and J lost 8 bases. The germline V gene has CDR1 SNHLY and CDR2 FYNNEI. This CDR3 region has 14 residues. The CDR3 region is CASSDWTGGEKLFF. DNA of the CDR3: TGTGCCAGCAGTGATTGGACAGGTGGCGAAAAACTGTTTTTT.